This T cell receptor beta chain was observed in a study of blood T cells in healthy people across ages. Turning to the study itself: About one barcoded beta molecule was captured per two T cells (by template switching).

There are many counts of this clonotype. Its antigen is not identified. Through a sample-barcoded 5' primer and a J-beta primer mix, a second PCR was run for roughly 7 to 11 cycles. CDR3-containing paired-end reads numbered at least 2.5 million in each sample. TCRdb fed the 5' RACE reads into MiXCR, producing one record per CDR3 protein. Altogether hundreds of thousands of distinct CDR3 sequences are present, roughly 31% being singletons, with the ten largest covering 15% to 18%. This CDR3 has 14 amino acids. The V and J ends lost 4 bases and 5 bases respectively, with 17 bases between them. Germline CDR1 and CDR2: DFQATT and SNEGSKA (reference sequence). Broader study findings: Long-lived donors exceeded aged donors in naive CD4+ cells and diversity.

A minimum of 5 micrograms of total RNA was extracted per sample. The chain recombines TRBV20-1 with TRBJ2-5; maybe TRBD1 (6 bases). This sequence was found in an elderly woman in good health. The sequencing sample was made of blood. The CDR3 protein is CSATGQGKVETQYF. CDR3 DNA: TGCAGTGCTACAGGGCAGGGGAAGGTTGAGACCCAGTACTTC.